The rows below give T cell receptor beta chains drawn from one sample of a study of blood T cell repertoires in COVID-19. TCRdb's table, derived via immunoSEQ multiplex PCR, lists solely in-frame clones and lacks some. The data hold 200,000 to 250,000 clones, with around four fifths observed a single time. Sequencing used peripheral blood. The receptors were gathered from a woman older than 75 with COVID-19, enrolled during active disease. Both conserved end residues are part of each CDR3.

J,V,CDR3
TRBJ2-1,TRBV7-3,CASSLRDTAAAGLVGAYNEQFF
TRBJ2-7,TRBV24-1,CATSDLNGQGAYEQYF
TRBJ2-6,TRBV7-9,CASSITAGGANVLTF
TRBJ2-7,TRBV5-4,CASSLPGPDEQYF
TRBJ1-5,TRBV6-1,CASSDPHSNQPQHF
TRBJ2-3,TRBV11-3,CASSLDRDTQYF
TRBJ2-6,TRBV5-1,CASSLQGTGANVLTF
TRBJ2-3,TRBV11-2,CASSRLAGSTDTQYF
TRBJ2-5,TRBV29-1,CSVTSGTETQYF
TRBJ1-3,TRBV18,CASSPDSSSNTIYF
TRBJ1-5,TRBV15,CATSRGGGSNQPQHF
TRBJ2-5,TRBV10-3,CAHKRGIQETQYF
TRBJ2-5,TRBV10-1,CASSAGLAGFETQYF
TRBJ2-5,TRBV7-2,CASSPRRGPAETQYF